The rows below give T cell receptor beta chains drawn from one sample of a study of T-cell reconstitution after alpha-beta-depleted transplantation in children. TCRdb called the PCR reads again in MiXCR, with one record for every CDR3 protein. The sample gives approximately 390,000 distinct CDR3 sequences, roughly 11% of which show up once; approximately 5% is in the top ten. The specimen comprised PBMCs from the stem cell graft donor, sampled from the stem cell graft. The receptor source for this set is a human donor who donated a stem cell graft to a child with acute myeloid leukemia. Each CDR3 is given with its conserved first and last residue. Fields, in order: clone size, J gene, V gene, D gene, CDR3 protein, CDR3 DNA. A D gene is named only where the DNA matches it firmly. For some rows the clone size is stated as once, few or many, or as a class when expanded; others skip it.

few | TRBJ1-2 | TRBV20-1 | - | CSANQGHGYTF | TGCAGTGCTAACCAGGGTCATGGCTACACCTTC
few | TRBJ2-5 | TRBV27 | TRBD2 | CASSLSPGLAGVRETQYF | TGTGCCAGCAGTTTGTCCCCGGGACTAGCGGGAGTTAGAGAGACCCAGTACTTC
many | TRBJ2-1 | TRBV6-5 | - | CASRGAKNEQFF | TGTGCCAGCCGGGGGGCCAAGAATGAGCAGTTCTTC
medium-sized | TRBJ2-1 | TRBV4-1 | - | CASSLASGLWGNEQFF | TGCGCCAGCAGCCTGGCGTCGGGACTGTGGGGAAATGAGCAGTTCTTC
few | TRBJ2-1 | TRBV4-2 | TRBD1 | CASSQEGTGRDEQFF | TGTGCCAGCAGCCAAGAGGGGACAGGGAGGGATGAGCAGTTCTTC
- | TRBJ1-5 | TRBV20-1 | - | CSARGHNSNQPQHF | TGCAGTGCTAGAGGGCATAATAGCAATCAGCCCCAGCATTTT
- | TRBJ2-1 | TRBV5-1 | TRBD2 | CASSLRSGAYNEQFF | TGCGCCAGCAGCTTGCGTAGCGGGGCCTACAATGAGCAGTTCTTC
- | TRBJ1-1 | TRBV20-1 | - | CSAQRDGANTEAFF | TGCAGTGCTCAACGGGATGGTGCAAACACTGAAGCTTTCTTT
- | TRBJ1-1 | TRBV7-6 | - | CASSLTPNTRDEAFF | TGTGCCAGCAGCTTAACCCCCAACACAAGGGATGAAGCTTTCTTT
- | TRBJ2-1 | TRBV5-1 | - | CASSLDGLTYNEQFF | TGCGCCAGCAGCTTGGACGGCTTGACCTACAATGAGCAGTTCTTC
few | TRBJ2-7 | TRBV10-3 | TRBD2 | CAIGGGGPKPSYEQYF | TGTGCCATTGGCGGCGGGGGACCAAAGCCCTCCTACGAGCAGTACTTC
- | TRBJ2-5 | TRBV27 | TRBD1 | CASSYFQGDGETQYF | TGTGCCAGCAGTTATTTTCAGGGGGATGGGGAGACCCAGTACTTC
- | TRBJ1-5 | TRBV5-1 | - | CASSLEGPSKQPQHF | TGCGCCAGCAGCTTGGAGGGTCCGAGCAAACAGCCCCAGCATTTT
- | TRBJ1-1 | TRBV7-2 | - | CASNQGPQDTEAFF | TGTGCCAGCAACCAGGGGCCACAGGACACTGAAGCTTTCTTT
- | TRBJ2-1 | TRBV2 | - | CAALETAYNEQFF | TGTGCCGCACTGGAGACGGCTTACAATGAGCAGTTCTTC
many | TRBJ2-7 | TRBV4-2 | TRBD2 | CASSQECLAGGEQYF | TGTGCCAGCAGCCAAGAATGCCTAGCGGGAGGCGAGCAGTACTTC